The 18 T cell receptor beta chains given below trace back to one sample, sequenced in a study of T cell responses to AZD1222 COVID-19 vaccine. The table came from immunoSEQ multiplex PCR; TCRdb's copy has only in-frame clones and leaves some out. The profile shows more than 110,000 clones, 91% of them singletons. This specimen consisted of peripheral blood, obtained on day 0 of AZD1222 vaccination. The receptors were sampled from an adult in good health.

The chain uses TRBV6-2 or TRBV6-3 and TRBJ1-1; D is ambiguous. CDR1 is MNHEY, CDR2 SVGEGT, per germline. The CDR3 covers 14 residues. V lost 5 bases to trimming and J lost 1 base, with 11 bases between them. For the CDR3, the DNA is TGTGCCAGCAGTACCTGGGCCGCGAACACTGAAGCTTTCTTT. Its translation is CASSTWAANTEAFF.

The CDR3 bases are TGCGCCAGCAGTGAGACGGGTCCCCCCCGGGGTGAGCAGTTCTTC. Amino acids: CASSETGPPRGEQFF. J is TRBJ2-1 and V is TRBV10-2; maybe TRBD2 (5 bases). Between the trimmed V and J ends, which lost 2 bases and 9 bases, there was a span of 17 bases. CDR1 is WSHSY, CDR2 SAAADI, per germline. The CDR3 consists of 15 residues.

The V and J genes are TRBV5-1 and TRBJ2-7, with TRBD1 as a possible D gene (6 bases). Deletions cut 4 bases from V and 2 bases from J, with 10 bases between. Per germline, CDR1 SGHRS and CDR2 YFSETQ. The CDR3 spans 13 residues. The CDR3 spells CASSHGQPYEQYF. CDR3 coding DNA: TGCGCCAGCAGCCACGGACAGCCCTACGAGCAGTACTTC.

The chain carries TRBV7-2 and TRBJ2-5; D is uncertain. There are 12 residues in the CDR3. Germline assignment: CDR1 SGHTA and CDR2 FQGNSA. V was shortened by 2 bases and J by 5 bases, with 6 bases between the two germline ends. CDR3 region: CASSLYGETQYF. The CDR3 DNA reads as TGTGCCAGCAGCTTATATGGGGAGACCCAGTACTTC. The whole variable domain, remainder taken from reference TRBV7-2 and TRBJ2-5, is GAGVSQSPSNKVTEKGKDVELRCDPISGHTALYWYRQSLGQGLEFLIYFQGNSAPDKSGLPSDRFSAERTGGSVSTLTIQRTQQEDSAVYLCASSLYGETQYFGPGTRLLVL.

The chain is built from TRBV28 and TRBJ2-7; 7 nucleotides align to TRBD2. Germline trimming cut 6 bases from V and 2 bases from J; bases unmatched to any gene: 16. Germline assignment: CDR1 MDHEN and CDR2 SYDVKM. This CDR3 region has 17 residues. Here the CDR3 reads CASRTGSSSSGPYEQYF. The CDR3 nucleotides are TGTGCCAGCAGAACAGGTTCTAGCTCTAGCGGTCCCTACGAGCAGTACTTC. The variable domain in full, with the rest retrieved from reference TRBV28 and TRBJ2-7, is DVKVTQSSRYLVKRTGEKVFLECVQDMDHENMFWYRQDPGLGLRLIYFSYDVKMKEKGDIPEGYSVSREKKERFSLILESASTNQTSMYLCASRTGSSSSGPYEQYFGPGTRLTVT.

The chain joins TRBV18 to TRBJ1-2, with a possible D match to TRBD1 (5 bases). Germline CDR1 and CDR2: KGHSH and LQKENI. With 6 bases removed from V and 0 bases from J, the gap between germline ends came to 20 bases. The CDR3 covers 17 residues. The CDR3 region has the DNA TGTGCCAGCTCTCCTACCGTAGGGGAGTTAGCTAACTATGGCTACACCTTC. Its protein is CASSPTVGELANYGYTF.

J is TRBJ1-1 and V is TRBV5-1, with a possible D match to TRBD1 (5 bases). Germline lookup yields CDR1 SGHRS and CDR2 YFSETQ. The CDR3 loop spans 13 amino acids. V was pared by 7 bases and J by 0 bases, with 10 bases between. The CDR3 nucleotides read TGCGCCAGCGCTCTGGACATGAACACTGAAGCTTTCTTT. This sequence encodes CASALDMNTEAFF.

This clone has a single count. The CDR3 nucleotides are TGTGCCAGCAGCGTTGGCCCCATGAACACTGAAGCTTTCTTT. Protein: CASSVGPMNTEAFF. The chain links TRBV9 to TRBJ1-1; D not resolved. CDR3 length equals 14 residues. V lost 2 bases and J 0 bases, leaving 8 bases between the germline ends. Germline assignment: CDR1 SGDLS and CDR2 YYNGEE.

This sequence joins TRBV27 and TRBJ1-2; 8 positions agree with TRBD1. Trimming removed 6 bases from V and 6 bases from J; junction bases left unmatched: 3. This CDR3 is 12 amino acids long. The germline V gene has CDR1 MNHEY and CDR2 SMNVEV (reference sequence). The CDR3 is CASSPGGHGYTF. In DNA form, the CDR3 reads TGTGCCAGCAGCCCAGGGGGCCATGGCTACACCTTC.

The chain has TRBV12-3 or TRBV12-4 and TRBJ1-2, with D uncertain. V was cut by 6 bases and J by 10 bases, with 18 bases left in between. The CDR3 loop spans 13 amino acids. The CDR3 reads CASSLVAAYDYTF. The CDR3 bases are TGTGCCAGCAGCCTGGTGGCGGCTTACGACTACACCTTC.

The chain combines TRBV4-1 with TRBJ2-7, with TRBD2 matching over 10 bases. With 4 bases clipped from V and 3 bases from J, the junction kept 6 bases outside the gene matches. This CDR3 has 15 residues. Germline CDR1 MGHRA, CDR2 YSYEKL. The CDR3 DNA follows: TGCGCCAGCAGCCGAGATCTAGCGGGAGTCTACGAGCAGTACTTC. This sequence encodes CASSRDLAGVYEQYF.

V is TRBV19 and J is TRBJ1-2, with D possibly matching TRBD1 (5 bases). CDR3 length equals 15 residues. V was shortened by 3 bases and J by 2 bases, with 13 bases between the two germline ends. Germline V lookup: CDR1 LNHDA, CDR2 SQIVND (reference sequence). The CDR3 coding sequence is TGTGCCAGTAGTATGGCAGGGTCCGGCAACTATGGCTACACCTTC. It yields the protein CASSMAGSGNYGYTF.

This chain joins TRBV18 and TRBJ2-1; 10 nucleotides line up with TRBD1. J gave up 2 bases and V 1 base, and 8 bases lay outside the gene matches. The germline CDR1 and CDR2 sequences are KGHSH and LQKENI. The length of the CDR3 is 18 residues. CDR3 amino acids: CASSPQVLTGGPYNEQFF. In DNA, the CDR3 is TGTGCCAGCTCACCACAGGTACTGACAGGGGGCCCCTACAATGAGCAGTTCTTC.

The J gene is TRBJ2-5, the V gene TRBV11-3; D is unclear. The V end was cut by 5 bases, the J end by 5 bases, with 15 bases between. This CDR3 spans 14 amino acids. CDR1 SGHNT and CDR2 YENEEA come from the germline V gene. The CDR3 protein is CASSPKHGRETQYF. CDR3 DNA sequence: TGTGCCAGCAGCCCGAAACACGGTCGGGAGACCCAGTACTTC.

J is TRBJ1-4 and V is TRBV5-1; D is unclear. CDR1 is SGHRS and CDR2 is YFSETQ in the germline V gene. The CDR3 spans 14 residues. V was pared by 0 bases and J by 4 bases, with 7 bases between. The DNA for the CDR3 is TGCGCCAGCAGCTTGGGGCCAGGTAATGAAAAACTGTTTTTT. As protein: CASSLGPGNEKLFF. The full variable domain, in which reference TRBV5-1 and TRBJ1-4 provide the parts outside the CDR3, is KAGVTQTPRYLIKTRGQQVTLSCSPISGHRSVSWYQQTPGQGLQFLFEYFSETQRNKGNFPGRFSGRQFSNSRSEMNVSTLELGDSALYLCASSLGPGNEKLFFGSGTQLSVL.

The V gene is TRBV11-3, the J gene TRBJ2-3; TRBD2 matches 15 bases. This CDR3 is 18 amino acids long. Per germline, CDR1 SGHNT and CDR2 YENEEA. The junction had 11 bases not matched to a gene; V was cut back by 6 bases and J by 4 bases. CDR3: CASSLGLAGGLVADTQYF. CDR3 DNA sequence: TGTGCCAGCAGTTTGGGACTAGCGGGAGGACTGGTGGCAGATACGCAGTATTTT.

This chain joins TRBV28 and TRBJ2-7; 7 bases agree with TRBD1. The CDR3 loop spans 14 amino acids. The V segment lost 8 bases and the J segment 0 bases; nucleotides outside the gene matches: 7. Germline loops: CDR1 MDHEN, CDR2 SYDVKM. The CDR3: CASGRTGVSYEQYF. The CDR3, as DNA: TGTGCCAGCGGTCGGACAGGCGTCTCCTACGAGCAGTACTTC.

The chain carries TRBV28 and TRBJ2-3; D not certain. Between the trimmed V and J ends, which lost 3 bases and 0 bases, there was a span of 13 bases. Germline CDR1 and CDR2: MDHEN and SYDVKM. There are 16 residues in the CDR3. DNA for the CDR3: TGTGCCAGCAGTTTCCCCCATACTACTAGCACAGATACGCAGTATTTT. It specifies CASSFPHTTSTDTQYF.